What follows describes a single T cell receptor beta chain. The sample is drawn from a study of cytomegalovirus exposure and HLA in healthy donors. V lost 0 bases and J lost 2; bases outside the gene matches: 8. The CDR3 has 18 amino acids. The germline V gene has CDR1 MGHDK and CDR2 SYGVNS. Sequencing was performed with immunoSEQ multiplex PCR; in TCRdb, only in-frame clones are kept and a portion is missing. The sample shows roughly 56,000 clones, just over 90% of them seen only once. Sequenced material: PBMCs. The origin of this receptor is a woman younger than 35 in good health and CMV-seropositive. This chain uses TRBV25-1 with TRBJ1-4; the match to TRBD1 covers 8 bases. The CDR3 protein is CASSEYMDRATTNEKLFF. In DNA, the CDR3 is TGTGCCAGCAGTGAATATATGGACAGGGCGACGACTAATGAAAAACTGTTTTTT.